This TCR beta chain was identified in a study of PD-1 blockade in classical Hodgkin lymphoma. Findings and caveats of the study: Initiation of nivolumab under 1 year after ASCT led to exclusion of patients.

Some clones are missing from TCRdb's copy, which holds only in-frame ones; the method was immunoSEQ multiplex PCR. Counted here are about 13,000 clones, more than 90% occurring once; the ten biggest clones make up about 11%. All trial patients relapsed after autologous stem cell transplantation. Of note for this clone: Its target is not known.

CDR1 and CDR2 from the germline V gene are SGHRS and YFSETQ. Between the trimmed V and J ends, which lost 2 bases and 6 bases, there was a span of 17 bases. The CDR3 has 16 residues. Here the sequenced sample was peripheral blood mononuclear cells (PBMCs), taken at baseline. The chain couples TRBV5-1 to TRBJ2-2, with a tentative D call TRBD1 (6 bases). The TCR comes from a human donor with classical Hodgkin lymphoma. DNA for the CDR3: TGCGCCAGCAGCTTACAGGGTACCCTGCTTTCCGGGGAGCTGTTTTTT. Translation: CASSLQGTLLSGELFF.